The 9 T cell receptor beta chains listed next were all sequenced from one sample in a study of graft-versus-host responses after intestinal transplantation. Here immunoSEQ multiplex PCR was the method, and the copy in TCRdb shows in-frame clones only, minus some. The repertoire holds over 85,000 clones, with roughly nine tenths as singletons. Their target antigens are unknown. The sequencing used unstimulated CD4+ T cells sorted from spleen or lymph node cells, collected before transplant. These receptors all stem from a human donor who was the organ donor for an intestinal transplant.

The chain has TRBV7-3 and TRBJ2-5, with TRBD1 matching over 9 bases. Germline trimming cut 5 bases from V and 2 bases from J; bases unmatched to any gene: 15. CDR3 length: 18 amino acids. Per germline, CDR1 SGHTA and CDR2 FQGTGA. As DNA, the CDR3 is TGTGCCAGCAGCCCTCCGGGACAGGGTCCCCCACTACAAGAGACCCAGTACTTC. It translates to CASSPPGQGPPLQETQYF.

In nucleotides, the CDR3 is TGCAGCGCTACGCAGGGGGCCTACGTCTACGAGCAGTACTTC. This gives the protein CSATQGAYVYEQYF. This chain uses TRBV29-1 with TRBJ2-7, with TRBD1 identical over 8 bases. This CDR3 spans 14 amino acids. V lost 7 bases and J lost 3; bases outside the gene matches: 11. CDR1 and CDR2 (germline): SQVTM, ANQGSEA.

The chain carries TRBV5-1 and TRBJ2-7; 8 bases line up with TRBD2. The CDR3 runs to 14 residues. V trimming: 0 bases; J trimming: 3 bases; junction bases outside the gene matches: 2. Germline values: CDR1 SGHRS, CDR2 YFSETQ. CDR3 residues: CASSLAGTSYEQYF. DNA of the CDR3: TGCGCCAGCAGCTTGGCCGGGACTAGCTACGAGCAGTACTTC.

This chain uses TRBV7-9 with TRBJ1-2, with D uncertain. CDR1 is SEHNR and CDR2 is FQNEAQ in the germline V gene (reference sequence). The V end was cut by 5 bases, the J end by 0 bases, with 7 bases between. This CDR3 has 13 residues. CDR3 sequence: CASSRGTNYGYTF. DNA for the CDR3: TGTGCCAGCAGCCGCGGTACTAACTATGGCTACACCTTC.

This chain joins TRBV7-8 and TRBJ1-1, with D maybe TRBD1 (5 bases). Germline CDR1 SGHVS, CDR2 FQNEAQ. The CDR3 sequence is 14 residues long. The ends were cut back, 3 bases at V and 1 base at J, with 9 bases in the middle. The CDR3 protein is CASSFPTGNTEAFF. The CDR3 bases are TGTGCCAGCAGCTTCCCAACAGGGAACACTGAAGCTTTCTTT.

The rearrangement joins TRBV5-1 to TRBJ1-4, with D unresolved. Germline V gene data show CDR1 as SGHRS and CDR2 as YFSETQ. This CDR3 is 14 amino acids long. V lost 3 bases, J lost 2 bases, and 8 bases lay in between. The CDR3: CASSSTGTNEKLFF. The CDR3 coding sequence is TGCGCCAGCAGCTCGACGGGGACTAATGAAAAACTGTTTTTT. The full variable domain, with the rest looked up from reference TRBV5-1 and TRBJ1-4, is KAGVTQTPRYLIKTRGQQVTLSCSPISGHRSVSWYQQTPGQGLQFLFEYFSETQRNKGNFPGRFSGRQFSNSRSEMNVSTLELGDSALYLCASSSTGTNEKLFFGSGTQLSVL.

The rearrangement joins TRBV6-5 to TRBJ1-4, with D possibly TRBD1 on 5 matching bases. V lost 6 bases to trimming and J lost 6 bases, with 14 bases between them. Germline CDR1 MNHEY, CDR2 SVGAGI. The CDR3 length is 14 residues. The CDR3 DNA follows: TGTGCCAGCAGCCTCAGGGTATCGGATGAAAAACTGTTTTTT. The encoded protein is CASSLRVSDEKLFF.

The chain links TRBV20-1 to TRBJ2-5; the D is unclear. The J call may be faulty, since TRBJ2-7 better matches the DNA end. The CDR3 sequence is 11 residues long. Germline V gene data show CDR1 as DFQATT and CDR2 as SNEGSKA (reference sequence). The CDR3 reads CSARKTYEQYF. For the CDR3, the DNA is TGCAGTGCTAGAAAAACCTACGAGCAGTACTTC.

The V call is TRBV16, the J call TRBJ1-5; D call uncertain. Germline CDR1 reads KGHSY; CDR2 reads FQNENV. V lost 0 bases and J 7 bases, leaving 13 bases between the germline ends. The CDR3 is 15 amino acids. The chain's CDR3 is CASSQSPLAGQPQHF. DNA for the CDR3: TGTGCCAGCAGCCAATCTCCCCTGGCCGGGCAGCCCCAGCATTTT.